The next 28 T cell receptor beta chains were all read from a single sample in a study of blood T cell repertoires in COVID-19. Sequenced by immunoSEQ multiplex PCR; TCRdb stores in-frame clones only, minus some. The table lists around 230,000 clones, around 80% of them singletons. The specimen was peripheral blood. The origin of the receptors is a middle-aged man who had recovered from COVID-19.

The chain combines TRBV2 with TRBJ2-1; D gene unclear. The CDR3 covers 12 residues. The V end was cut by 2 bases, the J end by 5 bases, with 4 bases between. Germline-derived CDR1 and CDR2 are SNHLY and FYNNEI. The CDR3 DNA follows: TGTGCCAGCAGTGAACAGGACAATGAGCAGTTCTTC. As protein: CASSEQDNEQFF.

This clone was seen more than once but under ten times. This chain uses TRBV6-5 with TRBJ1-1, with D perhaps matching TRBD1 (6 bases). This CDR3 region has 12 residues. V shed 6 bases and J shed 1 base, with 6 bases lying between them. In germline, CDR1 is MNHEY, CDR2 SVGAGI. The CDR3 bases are TGTGCCAGCAGGACAGGGAACACTGAAGCTTTCTTT. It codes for CASRTGNTEAFF.

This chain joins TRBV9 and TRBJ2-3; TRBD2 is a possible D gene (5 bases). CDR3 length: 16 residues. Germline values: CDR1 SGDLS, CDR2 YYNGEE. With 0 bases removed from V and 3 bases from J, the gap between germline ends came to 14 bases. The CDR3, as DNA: TGTGCCAGCAGCGTAGGTCTCGCGGGTGGGACAGATACGCAGTATTTT. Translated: CASSVGLAGGTDTQYF.

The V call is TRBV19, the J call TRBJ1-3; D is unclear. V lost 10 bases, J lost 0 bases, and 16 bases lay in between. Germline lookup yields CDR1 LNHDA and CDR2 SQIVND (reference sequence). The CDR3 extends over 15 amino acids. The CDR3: CATEPWRSSGNTIYF. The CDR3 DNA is TGTGCCACTGAACCTTGGCGGAGCTCTGGAAACACCATATATTTT.

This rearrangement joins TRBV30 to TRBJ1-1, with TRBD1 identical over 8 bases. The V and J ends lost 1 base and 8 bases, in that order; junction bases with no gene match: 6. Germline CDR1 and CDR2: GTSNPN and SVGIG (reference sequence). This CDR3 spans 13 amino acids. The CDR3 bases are TGTGCCTGGAGTGCCGGACAGGGCGGGGAAGCTTTCTTT. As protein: CAWSAGQGGEAFF. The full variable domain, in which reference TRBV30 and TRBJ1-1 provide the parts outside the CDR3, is SQTIHQWPATLVQPVGSPLSLECTVEGTSNPNLYWYRQAAGRGLQLLFYSVGIGQISSEVPQNLSASRPQDRQFILSSKKLLLSDSGFYLCAWSAGQGGEAFFGQGTRLTVV.

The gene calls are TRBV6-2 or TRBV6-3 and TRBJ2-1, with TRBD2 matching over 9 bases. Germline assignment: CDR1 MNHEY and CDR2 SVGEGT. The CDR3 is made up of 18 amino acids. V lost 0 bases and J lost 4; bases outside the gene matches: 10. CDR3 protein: CASSYSTNERGDYNEQFF. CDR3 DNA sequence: TGTGCCAGCAGTTACTCGACGAATGAGCGGGGGGATTACAATGAGCAGTTCTTC.

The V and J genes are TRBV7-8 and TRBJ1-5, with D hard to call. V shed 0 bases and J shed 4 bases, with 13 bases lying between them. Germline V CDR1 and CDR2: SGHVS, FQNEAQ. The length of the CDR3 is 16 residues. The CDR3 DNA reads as TGTGCCAGCAGCTTAGCTGGGTTCGGGAATAATCAGCCCCAGCATTTT. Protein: CASSLAGFGNNQPQHF.

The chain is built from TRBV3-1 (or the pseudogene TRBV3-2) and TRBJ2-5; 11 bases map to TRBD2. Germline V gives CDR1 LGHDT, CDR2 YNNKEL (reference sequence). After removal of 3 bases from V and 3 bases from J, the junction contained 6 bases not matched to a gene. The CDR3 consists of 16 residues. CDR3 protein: CASSHWTSGPKETQYF. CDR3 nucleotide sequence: TGTGCCAGCAGCCATTGGACTAGCGGGCCTAAAGAGACCCAGTACTTC.

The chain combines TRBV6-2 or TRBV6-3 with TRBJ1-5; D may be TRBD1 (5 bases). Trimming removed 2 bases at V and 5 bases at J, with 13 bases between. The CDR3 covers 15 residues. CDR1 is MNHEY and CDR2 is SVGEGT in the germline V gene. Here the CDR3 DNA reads TGTGCCAGCAGTTACGGCTCCGGGGGAGATCAGCCCCAGCATTTT. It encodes CASSYGSGGDQPQHF.

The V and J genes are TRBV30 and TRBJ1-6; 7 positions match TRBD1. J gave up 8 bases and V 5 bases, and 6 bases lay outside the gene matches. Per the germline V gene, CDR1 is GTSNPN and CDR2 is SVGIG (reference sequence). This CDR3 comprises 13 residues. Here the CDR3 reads CAWQQGRDSPLHF. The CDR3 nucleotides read TGTGCCTGGCAACAGGGGCGGGATTCACCCCTCCACTTT. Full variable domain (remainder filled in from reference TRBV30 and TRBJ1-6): SQTIHQWPATLVQPVGSPLSLECTVEGTSNPNLYWYRQAAGRGLQLLFYSVGIGQISSEVPQNLSASRPQDRQFILSSKKLLLSDSGFYLCAWQQGRDSPLHFGNGTRLTVT.

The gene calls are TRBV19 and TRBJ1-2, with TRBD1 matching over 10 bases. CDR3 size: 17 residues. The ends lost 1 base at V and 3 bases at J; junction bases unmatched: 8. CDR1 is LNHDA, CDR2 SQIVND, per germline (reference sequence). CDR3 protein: CASSIVAGTGVHYGYTF. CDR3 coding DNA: TGTGCCAGTAGTATAGTCGCCGGGACAGGGGTCCACTATGGCTACACCTTC. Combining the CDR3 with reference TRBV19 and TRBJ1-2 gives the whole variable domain DGGITQSPKYLFRKEGQNVTLSCEQNLNHDAMYWYRQDPGQGLRLIYYSQIVNDFQKGDIAEGYSVSREKKESFPLTVTSAQKNPTAFYLCASSIVAGTGVHYGYTFGSGTRLTVV.

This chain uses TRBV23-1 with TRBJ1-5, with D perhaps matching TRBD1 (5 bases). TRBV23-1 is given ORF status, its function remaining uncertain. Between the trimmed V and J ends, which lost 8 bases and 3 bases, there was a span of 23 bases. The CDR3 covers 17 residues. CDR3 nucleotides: TGCGCCAGCGTGACCGGCCTGCTGACAGAACCCAATCAGCCCCAGCATTTT. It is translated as CASVTGLLTEPNQPQHF.

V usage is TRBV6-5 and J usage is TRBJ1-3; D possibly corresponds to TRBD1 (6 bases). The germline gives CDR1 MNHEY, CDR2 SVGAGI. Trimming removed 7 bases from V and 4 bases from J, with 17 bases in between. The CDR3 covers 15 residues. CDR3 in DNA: TGTGCCAGCATTTCTAGGCGGGGGGCAGGAAACACCATATATTTT. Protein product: CASISRRGAGNTIYF.

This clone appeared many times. The CDR3 sequence: CATSRGNTEAFF. The CDR3 nucleotides are TGTGCCACCAGCCGGGGGAACACTGAAGCTTTCTTT. The chain is built from TRBV15 and TRBJ1-1; D uncertain. CDR1 and CDR2 (germline): LNHNV, YYDKDF (reference sequence). The CDR3 has 12 amino acids. Trimming cost V 5 bases and J 1 base, with 5 bases left between them.

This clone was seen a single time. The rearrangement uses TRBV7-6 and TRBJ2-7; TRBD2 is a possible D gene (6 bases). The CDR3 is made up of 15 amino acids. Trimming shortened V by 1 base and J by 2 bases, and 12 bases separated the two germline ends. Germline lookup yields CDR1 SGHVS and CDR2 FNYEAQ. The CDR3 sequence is CASSLVLGGTYEQYF. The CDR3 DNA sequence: TGTGCCAGCAGCTTAGTACTAGGCGGGACCTACGAGCAGTACTTC.

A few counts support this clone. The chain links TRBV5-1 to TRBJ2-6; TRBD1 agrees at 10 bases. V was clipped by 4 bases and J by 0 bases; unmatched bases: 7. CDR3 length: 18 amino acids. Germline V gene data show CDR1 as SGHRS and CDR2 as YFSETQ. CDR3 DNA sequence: TGCGCCAGCAGCCGTGGGACAGGGGATTACTCTGGGGCCAACGTCCTGACTTTC. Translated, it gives CASSRGTGDYSGANVLTF.

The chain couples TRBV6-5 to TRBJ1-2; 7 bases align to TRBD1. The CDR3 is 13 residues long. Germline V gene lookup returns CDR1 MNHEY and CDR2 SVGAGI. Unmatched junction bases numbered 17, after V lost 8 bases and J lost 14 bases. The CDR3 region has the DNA TGTGCCAGCCGTCGGGACAGTGGTTCGGGTAAGACCTTC. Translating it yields CASRRDSGSGKTF.

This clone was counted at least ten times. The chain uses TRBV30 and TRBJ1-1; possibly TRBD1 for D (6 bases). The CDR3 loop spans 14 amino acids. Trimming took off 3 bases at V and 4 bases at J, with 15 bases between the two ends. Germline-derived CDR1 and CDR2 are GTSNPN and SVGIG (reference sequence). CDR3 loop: CAWSLGQIRTEAFF. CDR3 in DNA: TGTGCCTGGAGCCTAGGACAGATTCGCACTGAAGCTTTCTTT. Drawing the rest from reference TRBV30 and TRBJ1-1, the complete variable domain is SQTIHQWPATLVQPVGSPLSLECTVEGTSNPNLYWYRQAAGRGLQLLFYSVGIGQISSEVPQNLSASRPQDRQFILSSKKLLLSDSGFYLCAWSLGQIRTEAFFGQGTRLTVV.

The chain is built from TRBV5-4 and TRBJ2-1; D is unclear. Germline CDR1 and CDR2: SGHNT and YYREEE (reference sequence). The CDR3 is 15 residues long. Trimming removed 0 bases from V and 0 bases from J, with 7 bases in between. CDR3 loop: CASSLDRSSYNEQFF. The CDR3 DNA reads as TGTGCCAGCAGCTTGGATCGGAGCTCCTACAATGAGCAGTTCTTC.

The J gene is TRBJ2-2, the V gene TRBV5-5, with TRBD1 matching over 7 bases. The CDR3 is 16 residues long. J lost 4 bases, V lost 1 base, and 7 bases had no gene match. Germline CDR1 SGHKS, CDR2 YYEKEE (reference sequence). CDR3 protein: CASSLLGTVTTGELFF. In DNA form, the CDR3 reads TGTGCCAGCAGCTTGCTCGGGACAGTCACCACCGGGGAGCTGTTTTTT.

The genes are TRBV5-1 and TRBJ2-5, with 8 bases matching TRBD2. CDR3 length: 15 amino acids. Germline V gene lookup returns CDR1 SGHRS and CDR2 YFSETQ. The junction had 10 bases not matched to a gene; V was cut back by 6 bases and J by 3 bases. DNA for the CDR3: TGCGCCAGCAACCGGGGGGGACGAACCGAAGAGACCCAGTACTTC. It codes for CASNRGGRTEETQYF.

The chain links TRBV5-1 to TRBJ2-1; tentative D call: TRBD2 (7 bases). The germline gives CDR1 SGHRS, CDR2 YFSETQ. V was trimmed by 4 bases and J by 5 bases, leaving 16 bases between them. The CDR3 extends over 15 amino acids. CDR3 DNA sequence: TGCGCCAGCAGCCCGAGGGGGGGTACCAACAATGAGCAGTTCTTC. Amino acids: CASSPRGGTNNEQFF.

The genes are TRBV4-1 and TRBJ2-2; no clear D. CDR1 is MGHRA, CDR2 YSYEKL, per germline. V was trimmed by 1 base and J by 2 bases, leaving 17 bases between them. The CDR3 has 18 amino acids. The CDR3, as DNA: TGCGCCAGCAGCCAAGTTAATTTTGGCATATCAAACACCGGGGAGCTGTTTTTT. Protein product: CASSQVNFGISNTGELFF.

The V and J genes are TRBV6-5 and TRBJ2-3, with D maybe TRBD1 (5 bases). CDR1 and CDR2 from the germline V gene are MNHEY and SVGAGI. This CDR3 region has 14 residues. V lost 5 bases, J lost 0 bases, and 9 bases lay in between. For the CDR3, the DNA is TGTGCCAGCAGTACGGACAAGAGCACAGATACGCAGTATTTT. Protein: CASSTDKSTDTQYF.

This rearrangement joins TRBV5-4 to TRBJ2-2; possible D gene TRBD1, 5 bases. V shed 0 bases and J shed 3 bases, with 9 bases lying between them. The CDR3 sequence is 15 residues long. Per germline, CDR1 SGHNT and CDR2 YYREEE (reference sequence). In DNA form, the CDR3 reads TGTGCCAGCAGCTTGGCTAGGGGTTACACCGGGGAGCTGTTTTTT. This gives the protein CASSLARGYTGELFF.

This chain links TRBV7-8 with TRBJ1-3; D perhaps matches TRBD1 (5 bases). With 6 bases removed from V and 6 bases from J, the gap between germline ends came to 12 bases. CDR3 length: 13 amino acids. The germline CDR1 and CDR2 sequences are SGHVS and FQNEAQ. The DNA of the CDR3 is TGTGCCAGCAGTATAGACAGAGAAAACACCATATATTTT. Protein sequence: CASSIDRENTIYF. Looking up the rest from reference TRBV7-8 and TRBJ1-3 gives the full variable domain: GAGVSQSPRYKVAKRGQDVALRCDPISGHVSLFWYQQALGQGPEFLTYFQNEAQLDKSGLPSDRFFAERPEGSVSTLKIQRTQQEDSAVYLCASSIDRENTIYFGEGSWLTVV.

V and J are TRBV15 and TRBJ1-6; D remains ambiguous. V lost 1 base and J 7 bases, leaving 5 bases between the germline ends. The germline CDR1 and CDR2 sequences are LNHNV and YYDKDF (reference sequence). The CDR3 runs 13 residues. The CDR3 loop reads CATSRAINSPLHF. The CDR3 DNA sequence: TGTGCCACCAGCAGAGCCATCAATTCACCCCTCCACTTT.

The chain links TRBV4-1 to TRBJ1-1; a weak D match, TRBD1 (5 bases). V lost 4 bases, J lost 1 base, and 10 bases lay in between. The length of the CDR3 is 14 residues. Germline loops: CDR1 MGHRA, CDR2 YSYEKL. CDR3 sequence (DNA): TGCGCCAGCAGCCGCCGGGACTCGAACACTGAAGCTTTCTTT. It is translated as CASSRRDSNTEAFF.